A single sample gave rise to the 7 T cell receptor beta chains below, sequenced in a study of blood T cell repertoires in COVID-19. The table came from immunoSEQ multiplex PCR; TCRdb's copy has only in-frame clones and leaves some out. The sample has about 150,000 clones; about 82% are singletons. The sequenced material came from PBMCs or T cells enriched from blood (not recorded which). The receptors originated from a woman aged 40 to 50 who had recovered from COVID-19.

The V gene is TRBV5-1, the J gene TRBJ2-2; TRBD2 agrees at 13 bases. The germline gives CDR1 SGHRS, CDR2 YFSETQ. The length of the CDR3 is 16 residues. The ends lost 4 bases at V and 7 bases at J; junction bases unmatched: 7. CDR3 residues: CASSQGLAGVNGELFF. CDR3 nucleotides: TGCGCCAGCAGCCAAGGACTAGCGGGAGTTAACGGGGAGCTGTTTTTT.

The rearrangement uses TRBV14 and TRBJ1-4; 7 bases are shared with TRBD1. Germline trimming cut 0 bases from V and 0 bases from J; bases unmatched to any gene: 7. This CDR3 is built from 18 residues. Germline assignment: CDR1 SGHDN and CDR2 FVKESK. CDR3 DNA: TGTGCCAGCAGCCAAGATCGAGGGGGCCATGCAACTAATGAAAAACTGTTTTTT. Translation gives CASSQDRGGHATNEKLFF.

This chain joins TRBV2 and TRBJ1-6; D unresolved. The CDR3 spans 13 residues. Trimming shortened V by 4 bases and J by 7 bases, and 8 bases separated the two germline ends. Germline-derived CDR1 and CDR2 are SNHLY and FYNNEI. The CDR3 loop reads CASSGAGNSPLHF. The CDR3 region has the DNA TGTGCCAGCAGTGGGGCGGGGAATTCACCCCTCCACTTT.

V gene TRBV6-2 or TRBV6-3 combines with J gene TRBJ1-5; D is perhaps TRBD1 (5 bases). The CDR3 has 14 residues. Trimming left V 4 bases short and J 3 bases short, with 10 bases between. Germline V lookup: CDR1 MNHEY, CDR2 SVGEGT. CDR3 amino acids: CASSLGVSNQPQHF. The CDR3 DNA reads as TGTGCCAGCAGTTTAGGGGTATCCAATCAGCCCCAGCATTTT.

V and J are TRBV6-6 and TRBJ2-7; 7 bases match TRBD2. V was clipped by 3 bases and J by 3 bases; unmatched bases: 11. From germline, CDR1 is MNHNY and CDR2 SVGAGI (reference sequence). This CDR3 comprises 16 residues. CDR3 region: CASSYYPVRGSYEQYF. In DNA form, the CDR3 reads TGTGCCAGCAGTTATTACCCGGTGCGGGGGAGCTACGAGCAGTACTTC.

The chain has TRBV30 and TRBJ1-4; 7 bases are a match to TRBD1. This CDR3 contains 13 residues. CDR1 GTSNPN and CDR2 SVGIG come from the germline V gene (reference sequence). V lost 5 bases, J lost 7 bases, and 7 bases stayed unmatched. The CDR3 nucleotides are TGTGCCTGGGATCGGACAGGAGTTGAAAAACTGTTTTTT. It codes for CAWDRTGVEKLFF.

The chain employs TRBV24-1 and TRBJ2-3, with a weak D call TRBD2 (5 bases). Trimming pared 3 bases from V and 1 base from J, leaving 16 bases between. There are 17 residues in the CDR3. The V gene's germline CDR1 is KGHDR and CDR2 SFDVKD. The CDR3 region has the DNA TGTGCCACCAGTGATCCCCGGGTCCCCGGGGGCACAGATACGCAGTATTTT. It yields the protein CATSDPRVPGGTDTQYF.